This is a list of T cell receptor beta chains from one sample in a study of blood T cell repertoires in COVID-19. Here immunoSEQ multiplex PCR was the method, and the copy in TCRdb shows in-frame clones only, minus some. Here the sample spans approximately 120,000 clones, around nine tenths being singletons. The sequenced sample was peripheral blood. The receptors come from a man in his fifties with acute or convalescent COVID-19. CDR3s include the opening cysteine and the closing phenylalanine or tryptophan. D genes are given only for firm matches. Clone size is stated in some rows and not others, as once, few, many or a class when expanded.

abundance,j_gene,d_gene,v_gene,CDR3nt,CDR3aa
once,TRBJ2-1,TRBD2,TRBV5-1,TGCGCCAGCTGGCCGCTGGTAGCGGGACTCTACAATGAGCAGTTCTTC,CASWPLVAGLYNEQFF
NA,TRBJ2-7,TRBD2,TRBV6-5,TGTGCCAGCAGTCCTGGACTAGCGTTGGCCTACGAGCAGTACTTC,CASSPGLALAYEQYF
NA,TRBJ1-1,TRBD1,TRBV10-1,TGCGCCAGCAGTAAAAATACAGGGGATACTGAAGCTTTCTTT,CASSKNTGDTEAFF
NA,TRBJ2-4,TRBD2,TRBV3-1/TRBV3-2,TGTGCCAGCAGCCCGGGACTAGCGGGAGGACAAAACATTCAGTACTTC,CASSPGLAGGQNIQYF
NA,TRBJ2-7,TRBD1,TRBV30,TGTGCCTGGAGTCTTGACAGGGGTTCCTACGAGCAGTACTTC,CAWSLDRGSYEQYF
NA,TRBJ2-2,TRBD1,TRBV4-3,TGCGCCAGCAGCCCCCGGACAGGGGAGACCGGGGAGCTGTTTTTT,CASSPRTGETGELFF
NA,TRBJ2-3,NA,TRBV5-5,TGTGCCAGCAGGATAGGGGTGATCGGCACAGATACGCAGTATTTT,CASRIGVIGTDTQYF
NA,TRBJ1-6,TRBD1,TRBV5-1,TGCGCCAGCAGCAAAGGACAGGAGATTAATTCACCCCTCCACTTT,CASSKGQEINSPLHF
once,TRBJ2-2,NA,TRBV11-3,TGTGCCAGCAGCTTCGACAGGAGAAACACCGGGGAGCTGTTTTTT,CASSFDRRNTGELFF
NA,TRBJ2-3,TRBD2,TRBV19,TGTGCCAGTAGCCGTACTAGCGGGCCAGATACGCAGTATTTT,CASSRTSGPDTQYF
few,TRBJ2-7,TRBD1,TRBV5-1,TGCGCCAGCAGCTCCGCACAGCCGGGACAGGGGAAGGGGGAGCAGTACTTC,CASSSAQPGQGKGEQYF
NA,TRBJ1-6,NA,TRBV2,TGTGCCAGCAGGCGAGACACAGACGGTTCACCCCTCCACTTT,CASRRDTDGSPLHF
few,TRBJ1-5,NA,TRBV6-5,TGTGCCAGCAGTTACTCGAGTTATAGCAATCAGCCCCAGCATTTT,CASSYSSYSNQPQHF
NA,TRBJ1-1,NA,TRBV5-1,TGCGCCAGCAGCCTGCGACAAAAAGGCACTGAAGCTTTCTTT,CASSLRQKGTEAFF
NA,TRBJ2-7,TRBD2,TRBV19,TGTGCCAGTAGTATAAGCGGGAGGGTCTACGAGCAGTACTTC,CASSISGRVYEQYF
NA,TRBJ1-2,TRBD1,TRBV7-9,TGTGCCAGCAGCTCGGGACAGGGGGCGTTTGGCTACACCTTC,CASSSGQGAFGYTF
few,TRBJ1-5,TRBD1,TRBV29-1,TGCAGCGTTGGGACAGGGGGTAGGCAGCCCCAGCATTTT,CSVGTGGRQPQHF
NA,TRBJ2-1,TRBD2,TRBV2,TGTGCCAGCACCGGACTAGCGGGGTGGGATGAGCAGTTCTTC,CASTGLAGWDEQFF
NA,TRBJ2-7,TRBD2,TRBV7-9,TGTGCCAGCAGCCCTATGACTAGCGGGCGTGAGCAGTACTTC,CASSPMTSGREQYF
NA,TRBJ1-3,TRBD1,TRBV6-5,TGTGCCAGCAGAGGACAGGGAGGTGGAAACACCATATATTTT,CASRGQGGGNTIYF
NA,TRBJ1-1,TRBD1,TRBV28,TGTGCCAGCAACGAACAGGGGGCGAGCACTGAAGCTTTCTTT,CASNEQGASTEAFF
NA,TRBJ2-7,TRBD2,TRBV19,TGTGCCAGTACCAAACAAGGGACTAGCGGGACCGAGCAGTACTTC,CASTKQGTSGTEQYF
few,TRBJ2-2,NA,TRBV5-5,TGTGCCAGCAGCCACGACAACCCCCGAGGGACCGGGGAGCTGTTTTTT,CASSHDNPRGTGELFF
NA,TRBJ2-1,TRBD2,TRBV29-1,TGCAGCGTTGTAGCGGGAGCTTACAATGAGCAGTTCTTC,CSVVAGAYNEQFF
NA,TRBJ2-7,TRBD1,TRBV27,TGTGCCAGCAGTCGGTCCCGGGACAGGGAAGACGAGCAGTACTTC,CASSRSRDREDEQYF
NA,TRBJ2-3,NA,TRBV18,TGTGCCACCCAAAGCGTGAAGGCCGGAGATACGCAGTATTTT,CATQSVKAGDTQYF
NA,TRBJ2-1,TRBD1,TRBV18,TGTGCCAGCTCCCCCAGGGGGATTTTCTACAATGAGCAGTTCTTC,CASSPRGIFYNEQFF
NA,TRBJ2-5,NA,TRBV4-1,TGCGCCAGCAGCCAAGAGGGGCAACGAGAGACCCAGTACTTC,CASSQEGQRETQYF
NA,TRBJ2-1,NA,TRBV4-1,TGCGCCAGCAGCCAAGTTCAGAGGAGGGGAAGTCCTGAGCAGTTCTTC,CASSQVQRRGSPEQFF
NA,TRBJ2-1,TRBD2,TRBV7-2,TGTGCCAGCAGCTCACTAGCGGGAGCCTACAATGAGCAGTTCTTC,CASSSLAGAYNEQFF
NA,TRBJ1-3,TRBD1,TRBV10-1,TGCGCCAGCAGTGAGGAAGGATTGGGACAGGCTGGAAACACCATATATTTT,CASSEEGLGQAGNTIYF
NA,TRBJ1-5,TRBD1,TRBV7-8,TGTGCCAGCAGCTTAGCCGAGCAGGGGGCTGGAAATAATCAGCCCCAGCATTTT,CASSLAEQGAGNNQPQHF
NA,TRBJ2-7,TRBD1,TRBV30,TGTGCCTGGAGGCCAGGGGGTCTTTACGAGCAGTACTTC,CAWRPGGLYEQYF
NA,TRBJ2-1,TRBD2,TRBV24-1,TGTGCCACCAGTGACCCTCTAGCGGGAGGGAATGAGCAGTTCTTC,CATSDPLAGGNEQFF
NA,TRBJ2-5,NA,TRBV18,TGTGCCAGCTCACGTGGACAGTTAGGGGTCCAAGAGACCCAGTACTTC,CASSRGQLGVQETQYF
NA,TRBJ2-2,TRBD1,TRBV18,TGTGCCAGCTCACCATCGACAGGGCGCGCCGCCGGGGAGCTGTTTTTT,CASSPSTGRAAGELFF
NA,TRBJ1-1,TRBD1,TRBV9,TGTGCCAGCAGCGTAGGGACAGGGTGGGGCAAGAACACTGAAGCTTTCTTT,CASSVGTGWGKNTEAFF
NA,TRBJ1-2,TRBD1,TRBV24-1,TGTGCCACCAGTGATTCGGGACAGGGGGCAGGCTATGGCTACACCTTC,CATSDSGQGAGYGYTF
NA,TRBJ1-6,TRBD1,TRBV7-9,TGTGCCAGCAGCTTTAGGGGACAGGCTAATTCACCCCTCCACTTT,CASSFRGQANSPLHF
NA,TRBJ2-3,NA,TRBV7-9,TGTGCCAGCAGCCCGACGCCGGGACTTAGGGCAGATACGCAGTATTTT,CASSPTPGLRADTQYF
NA,TRBJ2-3,TRBD1,TRBV27,TGTGCCAGCAGTGCCATTACCGGGACAGGGGTGGATACGCAGTATTTT,CASSAITGTGVDTQYF
NA,TRBJ2-7,NA,TRBV21-1,TGTGCCAGCAGCAAAGTGGCCAGCCCGAGGGGGTGGGAGGGCTACCGCGAGCAGTACTTC,CASSKVASPRGWEGYREQYF